This T cell receptor beta chain is drawn from a study of shared clonotypes between healthy human individuals. The study's findings and limits: Clonotypes shared by all four sorted-subset donors had higher generation probabilities than non-shared clonotypes.

The protocol was immunoSEQ multiplex PCR, while the TCRdb copy is restricted to in-frame clones and leaves out a portion. The sample includes fewer than 1.6 million clones, 97% to 99% of them seen just once. Germline V lookup: CDR1 MGHRA, CDR2 YSYEKL. The CDR3 spans 15 residues. V shed 2 bases, J shed 5 bases, and the junction held 6 bases outside the gene matches. About this clone itself: The antigen is unknown.

Source material: naive CD4+ T cells sorted from blood. Indicated subset: CD45RA+ positively selected. The chain couples TRBV4-1 to TRBJ2-5, with 9 bases matching TRBD1. This TCR derives from a man younger than 40 in good health. The CDR3 is CASSQPTGGRETQYF. The CDR3 DNA is TGCGCCAGCAGCCAACCGACAGGGGGGCGGGAGACCCAGTACTTC.